This TCR beta chain was documented in a study of blood T cells in healthy people across ages. General study results and limits: Per million T cells, TCR beta diversity dropped about linearly as age rose.

A note on this clonotype: Its antigen is unknown.

The length of the CDR3 is 13 residues. V lost 6 bases, J lost 3 bases, and 9 bases lay in between. In germline, CDR1 is LNHNV, CDR2 YYDKDF (reference sequence). A sample-barcoded 5' primer and a J-beta primer mix were used in a second PCR of roughly 7 to 11 cycles. Each of the cDNA molecules was tagged by a template-switch adaptor with 12 random nucleotides. TCRdb re-derived calls from the 5' RACE reads in MiXCR, one entry per CDR3 protein. Of 600,000 to 1,000,000 distinct CDR3 sequences in the sample, more than 45% were seen once. This receptor was taken from a man younger than 40 in good health. V is TRBV15 and J is TRBJ1-5, with D uncertain. Material for sequencing was blood. The CDR3 loop is CATSESHNQPQHF. The CDR3 nucleotides are TGTGCCACCAGTGAGAGTCACAATCAGCCCCAGCATTTT.